This T cell receptor beta chain was found in a study of cytomegalovirus exposure and HLA in healthy donors. The CDR3 runs 15 residues. CDR1 and CDR2 from the germline V gene are MNHEY and SVGAGI. A few counts support this clone. Its antigen is currently unknown. One junction end disagrees with the germline gene, perhaps due to a read error. Study-wide results and limits: Later, an analysis found that common viral pathogens appeared to be linked with several of the most significant clusters.

The PCR contained 60 Vbeta and 13 Jbeta primers. Using immunoSEQ multiplex PCR, the repertoire was profiled, and TCRdb retains in-frame clones only, with some absent. This sample yields about 20,000 clones, of which around 77% are seen a single time; approximately 7.4% belongs to the top ten. This sequence joins TRBV6-5 and TRBJ2-7; D unclear. The specimen sequenced was PBMCs. This clonotype was obtained from a man between 60 and 70 years old in good health and CMV-seronegative. CDR3 sequence reads: CSSSYPGRSSYEQYF. CDR3 coding DNA: TGTTCCAGCAGTTACCCTGGTCGAAGCTCTTACGAGCAGTACTTC.